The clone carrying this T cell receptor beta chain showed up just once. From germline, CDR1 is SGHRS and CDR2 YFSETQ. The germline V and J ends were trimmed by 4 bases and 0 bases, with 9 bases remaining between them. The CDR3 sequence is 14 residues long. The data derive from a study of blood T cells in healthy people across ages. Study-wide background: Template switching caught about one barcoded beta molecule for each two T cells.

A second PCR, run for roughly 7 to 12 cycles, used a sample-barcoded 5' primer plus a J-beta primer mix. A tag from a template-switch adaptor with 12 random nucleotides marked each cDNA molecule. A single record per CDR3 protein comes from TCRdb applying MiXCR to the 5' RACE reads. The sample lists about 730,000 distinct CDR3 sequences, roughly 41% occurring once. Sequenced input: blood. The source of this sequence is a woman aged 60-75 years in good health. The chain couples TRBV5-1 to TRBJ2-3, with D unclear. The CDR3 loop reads CASSPATSTDTQYF. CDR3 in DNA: TGCGCCAGCAGCCCGGCGACTAGCACAGATACGCAGTATTTT.